Relative to its sample, the clone carrying this T cell receptor beta chain is medium-sized. Its antigen is unidentified. This entry comes from a study of liver allograft versus peripheral blood T cells. At the level of the study: In transplanted livers, T cell receptor repertoires were compared with those found in the recipients' peripheral blood. Study observations and caveats: According to reports, the T cell receptor repertoires inside liver allografts differed from those in peripheral blood.

Each CDR3 protein gets one entry after TCRdb re-called the reads with MiXCR. Among fewer than 3,500 distinct CDR3 sequences listed, 13% to 15% were seen once. This CDR3 has 15 residues. In germline, CDR1 is SGHNT, CDR2 YYREEE (reference sequence). V shed 4 bases, J shed 4 bases, and the junction held 8 bases outside the gene matches. The genes are TRBV5-4 and TRBJ1-2; 9 bases agree with TRBD1. The TCR sequence derives from a human patient who had a liver transplant. The graft donor may account for some of the T cells. In DNA form, the CDR3 reads TGTGCCAGCAGCCATGGAGGGACAGGGTCCTATGGCTACACCTTC. It codes for CASSHGGTGSYGYTF. Based on the CDR3 plus reference TRBV5-4 and TRBJ1-2, the full variable domain is ETGVTQSPTHLIKTRGQQVTLRCSSQSGHNTVSWYQQALGQGPQFIFQYYREEENGRGNFPPRFSGLQFPNYSSELNVNALELDDSALYLCASSHGGTGSYGYTFGSGTRLTVV.